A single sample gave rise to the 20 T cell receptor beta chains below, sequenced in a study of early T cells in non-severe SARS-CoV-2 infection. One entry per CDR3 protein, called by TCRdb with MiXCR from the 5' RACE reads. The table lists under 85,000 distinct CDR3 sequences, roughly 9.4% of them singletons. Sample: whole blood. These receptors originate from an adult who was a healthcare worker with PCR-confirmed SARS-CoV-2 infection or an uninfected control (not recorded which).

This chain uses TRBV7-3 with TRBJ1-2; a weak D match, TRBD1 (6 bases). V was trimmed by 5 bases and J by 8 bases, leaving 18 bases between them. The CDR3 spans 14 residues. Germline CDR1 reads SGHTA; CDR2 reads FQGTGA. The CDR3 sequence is CASSPDRGAGGYTF. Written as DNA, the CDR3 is TGTGCCAGCAGCCCGGATCGGGGGGCCGGCGGCTACACCTTC. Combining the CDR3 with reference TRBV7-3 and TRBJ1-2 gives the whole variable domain GAGVSQTPSNKVTEKGKYVELRCDPISGHTALYWYRQSLGQGPEFLIYFQGTGAADDSGLPNDRFFAVRPEGSVSTLKIQRTERGDSAVYLCASSPDRGAGGYTFGSGTRLTVV.

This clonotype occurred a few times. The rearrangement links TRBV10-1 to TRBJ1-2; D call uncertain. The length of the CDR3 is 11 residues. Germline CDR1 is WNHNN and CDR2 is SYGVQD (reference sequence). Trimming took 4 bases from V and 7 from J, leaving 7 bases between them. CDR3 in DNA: TGCGCCAGCAGTGGGAATGGTGGCTACACCTTC. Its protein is CASSGNGGYTF.

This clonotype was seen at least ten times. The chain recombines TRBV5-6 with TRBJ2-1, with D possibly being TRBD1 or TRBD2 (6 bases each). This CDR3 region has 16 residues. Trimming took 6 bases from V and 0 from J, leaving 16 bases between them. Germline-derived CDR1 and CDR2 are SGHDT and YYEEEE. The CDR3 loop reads CASILWSGASYNEQFF. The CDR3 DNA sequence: TGTGCCAGCATCCTATGGTCGGGGGCCTCCTACAATGAGCAGTTCTTC.

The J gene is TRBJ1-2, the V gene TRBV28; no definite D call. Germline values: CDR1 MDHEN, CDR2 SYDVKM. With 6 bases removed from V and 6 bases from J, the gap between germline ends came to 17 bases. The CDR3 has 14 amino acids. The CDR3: CASRNFGEIHGYTF. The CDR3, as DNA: TGTGCCAGCAGGAACTTTGGGGAGATCCATGGCTACACCTTC.

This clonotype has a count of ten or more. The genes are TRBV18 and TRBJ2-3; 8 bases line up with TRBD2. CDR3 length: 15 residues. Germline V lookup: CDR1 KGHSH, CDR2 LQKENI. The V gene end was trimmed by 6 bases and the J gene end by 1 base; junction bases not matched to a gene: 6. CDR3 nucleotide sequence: TGTGCCAGCTCTCCAGCGGGAGTCGGCACAGATACGCAGTATTTT. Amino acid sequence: CASSPAGVGTDTQYF.

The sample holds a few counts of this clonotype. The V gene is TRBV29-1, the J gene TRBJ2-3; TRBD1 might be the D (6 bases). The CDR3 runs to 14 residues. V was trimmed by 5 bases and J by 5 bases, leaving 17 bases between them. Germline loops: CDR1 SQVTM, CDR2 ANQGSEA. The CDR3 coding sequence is TGCAGCGTTAGTACGACAGGCGCGGTAGATACGCAGTATTTT. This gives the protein CSVSTTGAVDTQYF.

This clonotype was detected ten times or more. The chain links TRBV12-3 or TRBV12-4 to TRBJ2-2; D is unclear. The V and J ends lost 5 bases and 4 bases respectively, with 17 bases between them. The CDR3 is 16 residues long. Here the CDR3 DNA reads TGTGCCAGCAGTCCTCCCACAGTAAAGTCCACCGGGGAGCTGTTTTTT. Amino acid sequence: CASSPPTVKSTGELFF.

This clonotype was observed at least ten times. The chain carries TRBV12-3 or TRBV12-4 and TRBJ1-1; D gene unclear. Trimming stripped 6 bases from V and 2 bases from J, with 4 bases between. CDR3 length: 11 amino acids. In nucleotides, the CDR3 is TGTGCCAGCAGACATAACACTGAAGCTTTCTTT. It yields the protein CASRHNTEAFF.

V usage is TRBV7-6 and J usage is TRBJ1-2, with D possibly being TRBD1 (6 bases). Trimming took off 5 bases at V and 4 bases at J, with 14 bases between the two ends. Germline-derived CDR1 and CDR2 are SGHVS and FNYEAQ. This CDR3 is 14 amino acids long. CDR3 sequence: CASSPGTRFYGYTF. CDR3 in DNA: TGTGCCAGCAGCCCCGGGACACGTTTCTATGGCTACACCTTC.

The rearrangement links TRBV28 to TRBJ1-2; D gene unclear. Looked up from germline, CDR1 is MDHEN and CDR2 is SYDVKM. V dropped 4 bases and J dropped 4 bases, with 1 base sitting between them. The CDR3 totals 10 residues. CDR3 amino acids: CASSSYGYTF. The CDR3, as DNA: TGTGCCAGCAGTTCCTATGGCTACACCTTC.

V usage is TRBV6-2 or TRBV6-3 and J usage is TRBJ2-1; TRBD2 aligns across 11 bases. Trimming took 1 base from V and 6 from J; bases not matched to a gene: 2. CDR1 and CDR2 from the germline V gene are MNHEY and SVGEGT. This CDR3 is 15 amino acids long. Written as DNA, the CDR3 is TGTGCCAGCAGTTACTACGGGACTAGCGGCAATGAGCAGTTCTTC. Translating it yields CASSYYGTSGNEQFF.

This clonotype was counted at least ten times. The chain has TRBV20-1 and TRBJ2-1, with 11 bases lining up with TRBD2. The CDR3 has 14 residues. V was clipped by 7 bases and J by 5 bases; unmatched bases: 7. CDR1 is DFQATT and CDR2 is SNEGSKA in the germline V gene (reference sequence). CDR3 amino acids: CSVWGTSGDNEQFF. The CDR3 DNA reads TGCAGTGTCTGGGGGACTAGCGGTGACAATGAGCAGTTCTTC.

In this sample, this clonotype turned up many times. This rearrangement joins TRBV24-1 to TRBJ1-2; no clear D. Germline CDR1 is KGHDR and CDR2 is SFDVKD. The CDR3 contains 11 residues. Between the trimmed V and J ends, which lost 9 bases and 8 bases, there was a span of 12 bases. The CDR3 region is CATSKGWGYTF. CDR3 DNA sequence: TGTGCCACCTCTAAGGGTTGGGGCTACACCTTC.

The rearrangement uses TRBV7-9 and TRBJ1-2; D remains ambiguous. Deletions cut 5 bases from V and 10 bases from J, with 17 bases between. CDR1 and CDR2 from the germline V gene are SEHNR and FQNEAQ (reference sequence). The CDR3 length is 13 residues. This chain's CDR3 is CASSTDGAIVYTF. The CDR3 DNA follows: TGTGCCAGCAGCACGGACGGCGCTATTGTCTACACCTTC.

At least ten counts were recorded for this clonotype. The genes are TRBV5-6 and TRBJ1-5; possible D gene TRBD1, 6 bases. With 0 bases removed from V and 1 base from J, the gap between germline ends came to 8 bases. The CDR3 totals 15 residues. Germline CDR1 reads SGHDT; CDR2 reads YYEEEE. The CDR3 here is CASSLGRGSNQPQHF. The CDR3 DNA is TGTGCCAGCAGCTTGGGCAGGGGAAGCAATCAGCCCCAGCATTTT.

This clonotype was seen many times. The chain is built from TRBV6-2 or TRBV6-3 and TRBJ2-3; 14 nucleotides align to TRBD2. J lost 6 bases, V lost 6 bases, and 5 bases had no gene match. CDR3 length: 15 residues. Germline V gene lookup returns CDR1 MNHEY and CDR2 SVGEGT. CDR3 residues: CASSPRLAGGDTQYF. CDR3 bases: TGTGCCAGCAGCCCCCGACTAGCGGGAGGGGATACGCAGTATTTT.

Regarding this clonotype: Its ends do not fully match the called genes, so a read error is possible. The CDR3 spells CSARDDTEAFF. DNA of the CDR3: TGCAGTGCAAGAGATGACACTGAAGCTTTCTTT. The chain is built from TRBV20-1 and TRBJ1-1, with unresolved D. CDR3 length: 11 residues. Germline CDR1 and CDR2: DFQATT and SNEGSKA (reference sequence).

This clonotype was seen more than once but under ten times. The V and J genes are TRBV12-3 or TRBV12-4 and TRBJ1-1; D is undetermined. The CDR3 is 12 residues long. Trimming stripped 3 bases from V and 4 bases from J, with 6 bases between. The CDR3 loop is CASSLGFTEAFF. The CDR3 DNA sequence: TGTGCCAGCAGTTTGGGTTTCACTGAAGCTTTCTTT.

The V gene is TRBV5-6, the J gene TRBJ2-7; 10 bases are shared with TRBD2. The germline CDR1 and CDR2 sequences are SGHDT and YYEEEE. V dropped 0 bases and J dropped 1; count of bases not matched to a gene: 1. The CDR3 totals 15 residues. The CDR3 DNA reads TGTGCCAGCAGCTTGGGACTAGCGGGTTCCTACGAGCAGTACTTC. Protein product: CASSLGLAGSYEQYF.

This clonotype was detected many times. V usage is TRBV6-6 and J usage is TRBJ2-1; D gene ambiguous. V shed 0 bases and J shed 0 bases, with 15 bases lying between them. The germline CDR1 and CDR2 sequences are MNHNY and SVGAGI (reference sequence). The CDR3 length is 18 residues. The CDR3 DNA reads TGTGCCAGCAGTTACTCGAGCCCCACGTCCTCCTCCTACAATGAGCAGTTCTTC. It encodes CASSYSSPTSSSYNEQFF.